The 2 T cell receptor beta chains listed next were all sequenced from one sample in a study of blood T cell repertoires in COVID-19. Data came from immunoSEQ multiplex PCR; TCRdb stores just in-frame clones and leaves some out. Altogether 61,000 or so clones are present, just over 85% being singletons, with the ten largest covering around a sixth. The sample taken for sequencing was peripheral blood. Receptors originate from an elderly woman with active COVID-19.

CDR3 sequence: CASSTGQGSGYTF. Here the CDR3 DNA reads TGTGCCAGCAGCACCGGACAGGGTTCTGGCTACACCTTC. This chain uses TRBV5-6 with TRBJ1-2, with 8 bases fitting TRBD1. Looked up from germline, CDR1 is SGHDT and CDR2 is YYEEEE. Trimming cost V 4 bases and J 7 bases; bases outside gene matches: 6. The CDR3 sequence is 13 residues long.

Note on this clone: In the same sample, other DNA sequences code for this CDR3. The CDR3 spells CASSPPSGNTEAFF. Written as DNA, the CDR3 is TGTGCCAGCTCACCACCCTCGGGGAACACTGAAGCTTTCTTT. The chain employs TRBV18 and TRBJ1-1; D is unresolved. V lost 0 bases, J lost 1 base, and 6 bases lay in between. The CDR3 length is 14 residues. CDR1 is KGHSH and CDR2 is LQKENI in the germline V gene.